What follows describes a single TCR beta chain. This clone's antigen is unknown. One base away there is no much larger clone; base qualities are not given. This record belongs to a study of cytomegalovirus exposure and HLA in healthy donors listed by TCRdb under 2017. General notes on the study: According to an earlier analysis of several hundred of the donors, about 170 million T cells yielded some 110 million unique TCR beta sequences and roughly 280 Gb of sequence data. Roughly 300 gigabases of sequencing data and roughly 80 million unique TCR sequences made up an early release that covered about 640 HLA-typed donors. The genetic ancestry cluster associated with self-reported Caucasian donors included about 81% of the approximately 400 genotyped donors. The aim of the study was to test whether cataloging public T cell receptors could identify signatures of past pathogen exposure. Using immunosequencing, the study profiled T cell repertoires from about 610 subjects and related those repertoires to cytomegalovirus serostatus. Besides the first cohort of 666 subjects, a separate validation cohort made up of 90 to 150 different subjects was used. The study combined high-throughput TCR immunosequencing, statistical association of individual TCRs with disease status, and machine learning to predict cytomegalovirus infection status. To study patterns of TCR occurrence, a later analysis re-analyzed previously published TCR beta repertoires from 666 donors and added high-resolution HLA genotyping. The later analysis used no new phenotypic data to find candidate immune exposures, relying instead on TCR beta sequences and their occurrence across donors. To decide whether each TCR beta V gene segment behaved as functional or pseudogenic, an earlier analysis of some 570 of the donors relied on high-throughput TCR beta sequencing. Donor age, sex, ethnicity and CMV serostatus were compiled together with the repertoire data. Genome-wide SNP genotypes for about three fifths of the 666 donors were used in a later genetic analysis, which treated that subset as a discovery cohort. All discovery cohort repertoires had been generated using a single sequencing platform. HLA typing covered class I and class II loci at four-digit resolution. Typing coverage varied by locus: about 620-630 donors for A, B, C, DRB1 and DQB1; approximately 520 for DQA1; more than 600 for DPA1; 450 to 480 for DPB1. Four or five DR-DQ haplotypes were treated as single units for association and clustering because of strong linkage in the cohort. Among some 410 genotyped donors of the cohort, an average of approximately 240,000 unique TCR beta nucleotide sequences were sequenced per donor, 15% to 20% of them non-productive. The research as a whole found: The authors suggested that the approach could potentially be generalized to other disease states and immunological phenotypes. In both the original and validation cohorts, the classifier was reported to diagnose cytomegalovirus status with high specificity and sensitivity. A cluster of highly shared sequence variants was judged likely to be a technical artifact of the sequencing pipeline. In a later analysis, TCR association rates were found to vary across HLA loci, with the most associated TCRs seen for DRB1 alleles and the fewest for HLA-C alleles. The study gave a list of roughly 150 TCR beta chains associated with cytomegalovirus. Because some donors lacked HLA typing at each locus, the association tests relied only on the typed subset. A later analysis found that HLA-associated TCR beta chains were more clonally expanded and had lower generation probabilities than equally common non-associated chains. A few of the identified cytomegalovirus-associated TCR beta chains were confirmed in vitro to be specific for cytomegalovirus antigens. In an earlier analysis of fewer than 700 of the donors, most TCR beta V segments appeared in productive rearrangements about 90% or about 30% of the time, broadly matching IMGT annotations. In a later analysis, most CMV-associated TCR beta chains were found to appear HLA-restricted, with HLA associations seemingly driven largely by CMV exposure. V-gene and J-gene trimming of TCR beta chains was associated with a missense DCLRE1C variant in a later genetic analysis, and the association was replicated in an independent cohort. Most TCR sequences were seen in very few donors, while some public TCRs were found in many individuals. Correlated functional status among segregating V segments might reflect linkage disequilibrium, but an unknown experimental factor could not be ruled out. Several of the top co-occurrence clusters appeared to be linked to parvovirus B19, influenza, CMV and Epstein-Barr virus, according to a later analysis. A later analysis associated roughly 17,000 TCR beta sequences with specific HLA alleles at a false discovery rate of 0.05. Presence/absence analyses assumed roughly uniform sequencing depth across donors, an assumption that may not hold. Strong co-occurrence of HLA alleles, especially DR and DQ, made assigning TCR associations to individual alleles difficult. A later genetic analysis reported fewer N-insertions in productive TCRs among donors in an Asian-associated ancestry cluster than the approximately 670-donor mean. Some IMGT-functional V segments, including TRBV6-2 and TRBV6-3, could not be told apart with the 87-base-pair reads, so those segments were excluded. The only immune exposure information available for the cohort was CMV serostatus. The earlier analysis of some 560 of the donors excluded fewer than 20 rarely observed V segments, including chromosome 9 orphons, because counts were too low. A further reported finding was that TCR beta sequences accurately predicted the HLA-A and HLA-B alleles for most subjects in the first cohort. The cohort was sequenced for TCR beta chains only, and without alpha or paired-chain data the features that could be detected were limited.

CDR1 and CDR2 are read off the germline V gene (reference sequence) as SGHNT and YYREEE. Trimming removed 0 bases from V and 8 bases from J, leaving 14 bases between the germline ends. Including cysteine and phenylalanine, the CDR3 has 15 amino acids. Of the read, only the CDR3 DNA is kept; its 45 bases are in frame from base 1. Library prep was done by the immunoSEQ multiplex PCR assay. For the multiplex PCR, a mixture combining 60 forward primers for TCR Vbeta segments and 13 reverse primers for TCR Jbeta segments was used. Amplification of the CDR3 region of rearranged TCR beta genes was performed with a multiplex PCR assay on genomic DNA. Amplified TCR beta libraries were sequenced as 87-base-pair reads on the Illumina HiSeq System. From the authors' description of their analysis: A later analysis tallied 75 million to 95 million unique TCR beta chains across the 700 or so repertoires, and about 12 million of those chains were shared by two or more donors. Raw reads were error-corrected and collapsed into unique sequences by a nearest-neighbor algorithm in which closely related sequences were merged to remove PCR and sequencing errors. Alignment of CDR3 sequences to IMGT reference sequences was used to assign V, D and J gene segments. Each retained sequence needed at least a six-nucleotide match to both a V gene segment and a J gene segment. Rearrangements were called productive when the CDR3 lacked stop codons and stayed in frame with V and J; all others were non-productive. Following IMGT convention, CDR3 was defined as the stretch from the second conserved V-encoded cysteine to the conserved J-encoded phenylalanine. The earlier analysis of about 570 of the donors excluded any sequence lacking an unambiguous match to a single V gene segment. An earlier analysis of about 590 of the donors classified V segments as functional when productive rearrangements were above 56.7% and as segregating when the standard deviation between donors was above 5%. A statistical classification framework was built to diagnose cytomegalovirus status from the catalog of TCR beta chain sequences. A later analysis assigned V and J genes by comparing TCR nucleotide sequences with IMGT/GENE-DB human TR gene sequences. The TCRdist pipeline was used in a later analysis to assign CDR3 sequences and most-parsimonious VDJ recombination scenarios. In a later analysis, each TCR beta chain was defined by its CDR3 amino acid sequence together with its V-gene family, and reads without a unique V-gene family were excluded. In a later analysis, around 600 highly shared, low-generation-probability nucleotide sequences were removed to address suspected cross-contamination and a sequencing artifact. In a later analysis, a clonal expansion index for each public chain was calculated from normalized within-repertoire ranks of inferred template counts. In a later analysis, generation probabilities were computed using a VDJ recombination model fitted to out-of-frame rearrangements, and the results were checked against IGoR. A later analysis scored TCR-TCR, TCR-HLA and TCR-CMV co-occurrence with hypergeometric tests, applying a repertoire-size bias correction to TCR pairs. False discovery rates were estimated in a later analysis by permuting HLA or CMV assignments 20 times. A later analysis grouped co-occurring TCRs with DBSCAN, adding TCRdist sequence similarity when clustering within HLA-allele-positive subsets. For co-occurrence clustering, repertoires with fewer than 30,000 or more than 120,000 public chains were excluded, along with five repertoires with anomalous nucleotide sharing. In TCRdb, the immuneACCESS table is reduced to in-frame sequences with V and J assigned. These tables do not hold every clone; where another copy was compared, an unresolved V gene accounts for under half, and the others remain unexplained. V, J and clone size derive from that table, while D and trimming were established from the DNA sequence. This sample comprises about 250,000 clones, 80% of them detected only once. Together, the top ten hold about 0.28% of the sample.

The cohort comprised around 700 healthy bone marrow donors. At the time of sampling, every cohort member was nominally healthy, though immune exposures that went unrecorded were likely present. The donor tested CMV seronegative and was one of the 352 seronegative cohort members. Every donor gave a peripheral blood sample, and the peripheral blood mononuclear cells from that sample were used for TCR beta sequencing. The Qiagen DNeasy Blood Extraction Kit was used to extract genomic DNA from the blood cell samples. The chain couples TRBV5-4 to TRBJ1-4, with the D gene call left open. Sequenced input: PBMCs. This clonotype was obtained from a girl aged 2 to 10 in good health and CMV-seronegative. The DNA sequence is as follows: TGTGCCAGCAGCTTGGGAGGACTGCTTTGGGAAAAACTGTTTTTT. Translation gives CASSLGGLLWEKLFF.